Here is one T cell receptor (beta chain) with its context. This sample is drawn from a study of radiotherapy plus CTLA-4 blockade in lung cancer. Those with chemo-refractory metastatic non-small-cell lung cancer were treated with focal radiation combined with CTLA-4 blockade using ipilimumab. Assay: immunoSEQ multiplex PCR; the TCRdb copy retains only in-frame clones and omits some. The data hold approximately 89,000 clones, with around 81% observed a single time. CDR1 and CDR2 from the germline V gene are SNHLY and FYNNEI. CDR3 size: 15 residues. Trimming took 10 bases from V and 0 from J, leaving 17 bases between them.

This chain connects TRBV2 to TRBJ2-3, with D perhaps matching TRBD1 or TRBD2 (6 bases each). The receptor comes from a human donor with non-small cell lung cancer that progressed on radiotherapy plus ipilimumab. The specimen was peripheral blood, collected from a patient treated with radiotherapy plus ipilimumab. CDR3 coding DNA: TGTGCCACCAAGAGGGGGGCCCCTAGCACAGATACGCAGTATTTT. It is translated as CATKRGAPSTDTQYF.